This paragraph reports one T cell receptor (beta chain). Its specificity is unknown. This record comes from a study of T cell responses to AZD1222 COVID-19 vaccine. The germline CDR1 and CDR2 sequences are MNHEY and SVGAGI. The CDR3 totals 16 residues. The V end was cut by 2 bases, the J end by 8 bases, with 21 bases between. Sequencing was performed with immunoSEQ multiplex PCR; in TCRdb, only in-frame clones are kept and a portion is missing. Reported are some 150,000 clones; the ten largest clones contain about 2.2%. Study findings and constraints: Mapped onto spike, vaccine-associated CD4 TCRs spanned it and were dominant at 160-218 and 743-854. The donor group comprised mostly white British people and more females; the analysis possibly underestimated clonal diversity.

This rearrangement joins TRBV6-5 to TRBJ1-2; tentatively, D is TRBD1 (5 bases). Sequenced material: peripheral blood. This TCR was recovered from an adult in good health. The CDR3 nucleotides are TGTGCCAGCAGTTACCCATCAACCTCCGGGACTTTAGGCTACACCTTC. As protein: CASSYPSTSGTLGYTF.